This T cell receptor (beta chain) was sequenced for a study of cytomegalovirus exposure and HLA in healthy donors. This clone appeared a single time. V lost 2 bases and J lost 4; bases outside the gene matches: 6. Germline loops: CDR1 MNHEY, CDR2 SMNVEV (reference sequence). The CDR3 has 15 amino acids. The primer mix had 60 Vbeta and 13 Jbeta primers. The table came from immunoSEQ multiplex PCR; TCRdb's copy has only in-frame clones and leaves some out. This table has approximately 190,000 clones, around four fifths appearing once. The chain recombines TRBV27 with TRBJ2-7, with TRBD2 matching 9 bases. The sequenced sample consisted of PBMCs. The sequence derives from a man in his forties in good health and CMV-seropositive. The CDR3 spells CASSLLAGKTYEQYF. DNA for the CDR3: TGTGCCAGCAGTTTACTAGCGGGAAAAACTTACGAGCAGTACTTC.